This TCR beta chain was identified in a study of beta chain features in type 1 diabetes. Turning to the study itself: Examination of sorted cells across all samples involved over 85,000,000 cells. Study results and caveats: Shorter TCRB CDR3s, moderately but significantly so, were found in Type 1 diabetes patients in all four CD4+ subsets.

The investigators reverse transcribed all of the isolated RNA, so they sequenced expressed TCRB transcripts. The table came from immunoSEQ multiplex PCR; TCRdb's copy has only in-frame clones and leaves some out. Here the sample spans 200,000 to 250,000 clones, about 15% being singletons. V shed 4 bases and J 1 base; nucleotides not matched to a gene: 5. Germline CDR1 is MNHEY and CDR2 is SMNVEV (reference sequence). The CDR3 is 15 residues long. This clone was recorded a few times. The antigen remains undetermined. The specimen sequenced was naive CD4+ T cells from blood. The chain links TRBV27 to TRBJ2-7; 9 bases are shared with TRBD1. The receptor was derived from a man aged 25 to 40 with type 1 diabetes. The CDR3 region is CASSSAGTGSYEQYF. The CDR3 nucleotides read TGTGCCAGCAGTTCAGCCGGGACAGGGTCCTACGAGCAGTACTTC.